The rows below give T cell receptor beta chains drawn from one sample of a study of shared clonotypes between healthy human individuals. Sequencing was performed with immunoSEQ multiplex PCR; in TCRdb, only in-frame clones are kept and a portion is missing. The table includes roughly 500,000 clones, about 96% detected once. What was sequenced was naive CD4+ T cells sorted from blood. Receptor source: a woman aged 25 to 39 in good health. Each CDR3 is given without its conserved first and last residue.

cdr3_length	j_call	v_call	cdr3_aa
11	TRBJ1-4	TRBV19	AAGDRVNEKLF
15	TRBJ2-1	TRBV28	ASSLSPGSGGYNEQF
12	TRBJ2-2	TRBV25-1	ASSPVGRTGELF
9	TRBJ2-4	TRBV2	ASSYEDIQY
14	TRBJ2-1	TRBV11-3	ASSFPASGRDNEQF
14	NA	TRBV4-1	ASSQDRSAKVYEQY
13	TRBJ2-3	TRBV18	ASSPTGQSTDTQY
13	TRBJ1-4	TRBV2	ASRPTLGGNEKLF
11	TRBJ2-2	TRBV5-4	ATRQGGTGELF
11	TRBJ2-1	TRBV6-1	ASSEGHSDPQF
13	TRBJ2-7	TRBV28	ASRDQGAVSYEQY
12	TRBJ1-1	TRBV27	ASSAYRSYTEAF
10	TRBJ2-2	TRBV4-1	ASSRSTGELF
12	TRBJ1-1	TRBV28	ASIQGGMGTEAF
13	NA	TRBV30	AWSFKRESPREQY
7	TRBJ2-7	TRBV29-1	STPYEQY
13	TRBJ2-7	TRBV18	ASSPPGDGEYEQY
11	TRBJ2-3	TRBV7-3	ASGRAGGPTQY
14	TRBJ2-1	TRBV4-2	ASSPSELAGINEQF
14	TRBJ2-3	TRBV7-3	ASSPMGRVSTDTQY
12	TRBJ1-5	TRBV5-1	ASSLGSGNQPQH
15	TRBJ2-1	TRBV7-6	ASSLESGLAEYNEQF
13	TRBJ2-6	TRBV7-9	ASSLRGSGANVLT
15	TRBJ2-3	TRBV2	ASSEVAGGPVTDTQY
13	TRBJ2-3	TRBV7-2	ASSFTGFIADTQY
12	TRBJ1-1	TRBV27	ASSLWAENTEAF
13	TRBJ2-7	TRBV7-9	ASSLRGTVTYEQY
13	TRBJ2-7	TRBV9	ASSPDPRRAYEQY